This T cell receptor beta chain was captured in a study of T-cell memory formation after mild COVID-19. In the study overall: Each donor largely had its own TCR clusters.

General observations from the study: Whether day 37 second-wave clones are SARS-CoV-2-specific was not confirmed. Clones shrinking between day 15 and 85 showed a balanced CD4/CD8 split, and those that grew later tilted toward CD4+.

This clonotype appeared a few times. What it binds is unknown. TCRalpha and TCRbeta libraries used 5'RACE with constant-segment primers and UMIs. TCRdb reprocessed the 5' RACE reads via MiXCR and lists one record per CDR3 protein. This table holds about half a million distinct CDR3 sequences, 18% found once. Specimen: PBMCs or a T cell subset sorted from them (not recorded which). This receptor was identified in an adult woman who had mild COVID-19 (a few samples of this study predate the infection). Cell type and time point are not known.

CDR3 loop: CASGTSGKAQFF. In DNA form, the CDR3 reads TGTGCCAGCGGGACTAGCGGGAAGGCGCAGTTCTTC. V is TRBV2 and J is TRBJ2-1, with 13 bases identical to TRBD2. The CDR3 runs 12 residues. Germline loops: CDR1 SNHLY, CDR2 FYNNEI. Germline trimming cut 8 bases from V and 12 bases from J; bases unmatched to any gene: 4.